The 28 T cell receptor beta chains below come from one sample, sequenced in a study of blood T cell repertoires in COVID-19. The data were produced by immunoSEQ multiplex PCR, yet TCRdb's version contains in-frame clones alone and is incomplete. The sample comprises 100,000 to 150,000 clones, around 76% of which are singletons, and over 4.5% rests with the top ten. Sequencing was performed on peripheral blood. Receptor source: a man between 60 and 75 years old with acute or convalescent COVID-19.

The chain couples TRBV6-5 to TRBJ1-2, with D possibly matching TRBD1 (6 bases). This CDR3 region has 12 residues. Looked up from germline, CDR1 is MNHEY and CDR2 is SVGAGI. V was pared by 5 bases and J by 2 bases, with 6 bases between. The CDR3 here is CASSQGNYGYTF. DNA for the CDR3: TGTGCCAGCAGTCAGGGGAACTATGGCTACACCTTC.

The gene calls are TRBV29-1 and TRBJ2-1, with D possibly TRBD2 on 6 matching bases. This CDR3 has 14 residues. The V end was cut by 7 bases, the J end by 8 bases, with 21 bases between. Germline lookup yields CDR1 SQVTM and CDR2 ANQGSEA. This CDR3 reads CSACSTGVCYEQFF. Here the CDR3 DNA reads TGCAGCGCCTGCTCGACGGGAGTATGCTATGAGCAGTTCTTC.

The table lists this clone with a few counts. Different DNA sequences within this sample yield the same CDR3. The CDR3 sequence is CASSPGQGGNSPLHF. The CDR3 nucleotides read TGTGCCAGCAGCCCGGGACAGGGGGGAAATTCACCCCTCCACTTT. The genes are TRBV3-1 (or the pseudogene TRBV3-2) and TRBJ1-6; 11 positions match TRBD1. With V trimmed by 4 bases and J by 7 bases, 3 bases remained unmatched. Germline V CDR1 and CDR2: LGHDT, YNNKEL (reference sequence). The CDR3 length is 15 residues.

This clone was detected once. The chain carries TRBV6-1 and TRBJ2-2; 8 bases match TRBD1. The CDR3 runs 17 residues. The germline CDR1 and CDR2 sequences are MNHNS and SASEGT. The V gene end was trimmed by 4 bases and the J gene end by 3 bases; junction bases not matched to a gene: 10. The CDR3: CASSALSAGGHTGELFF. CDR3 nucleotide sequence: TGTGCCAGCAGTGCCCTGTCCGCAGGGGGCCACACCGGGGAGCTGTTTTTT.

This chain joins TRBV25-1 and TRBJ2-2, with 16 bases identical to TRBD2. The CDR3 has 15 amino acids. In germline, CDR1 is MGHDK, CDR2 SYGVNS. The trim removed 8 bases at V and 7 bases at J, leaving 4 bases unmatched. The CDR3 DNA reads as TGTGCCAGCGTGGGGACTAGCGGGAGGGTCGGGGAGCTGTTTTTT. It translates to CASVGTSGRVGELFF.

This clone was found a few times. V is TRBV7-9 and J is TRBJ2-7, with TRBD2 as a possible D gene (6 bases). Trimming stripped 5 bases from V and 4 bases from J, with 12 bases between. Germline V gene data show CDR1 as SEHNR and CDR2 as FQNEAQ (reference sequence). There are 13 residues in the CDR3. CDR3 sequence reads: CASSGTSRYEQYF. The CDR3 DNA sequence: TGTGCCAGCAGCGGGACTTCTCGATACGAGCAGTACTTC.

CDR3 bases: TGTGCCAGCAGCCCGCGGAACAGGGGCACTAACTATGGCTACACCTTC. It is translated as CASSPRNRGTNYGYTF. The chain couples TRBV11-2 to TRBJ1-2, with 7 positions matching TRBD1. CDR1 SGHAT and CDR2 FQNNGV come from the germline V gene. The CDR3 sequence is 16 residues long. The trim removed 5 bases at V and 0 bases at J, leaving 9 bases unmatched.

The chain couples TRBV27 to TRBJ2-7, with D possibly matching TRBD1 (5 bases). In germline, CDR1 is MNHEY, CDR2 SMNVEV (reference sequence). CDR3 size: 11 residues. With 10 bases removed from V and 7 bases from J, the gap between germline ends came to 14 bases. The CDR3 sequence is CATSVGVEQYF. The CDR3 nucleotides are TGTGCCACCTCGGTAGGGGTTGAGCAGTACTTC.

The table lists this clone with a few counts. The J gene is TRBJ2-4, the V gene TRBV7-8, with D perhaps TRBD1 (5 bases). There are 14 residues in the CDR3. From germline, CDR1 is SGHVS and CDR2 FQNEAQ. V was cut by 1 base and J by 3 bases, with 7 bases left in between. The CDR3 bases are TGTGCCAGCAGCTTAGAGGGGCACAAAAACATTCAGTACTTC. It yields the protein CASSLEGHKNIQYF.

The CDR3 here is CASGKGQGPTDSNQPQHF. The CDR3 bases are TGTGCTAGTGGTAAGGGACAGGGGCCTACTGATAGCAATCAGCCCCAGCATTTT. This sequence joins TRBV12-5 and TRBJ1-5, with TRBD1 matching over 10 bases. CDR1 LGHNT and CDR2 FRNRAP come from the germline V gene. There are 18 residues in the CDR3. V lost 5 bases and J lost 0; bases outside the gene matches: 10.

This clone showed up many times. V and J are TRBV5-6 and TRBJ1-1, with a weak D call TRBD1 (6 bases). CDR1 is SGHDT and CDR2 is YYEEEE in the germline V gene. The V end was cut by 4 bases, the J end by 6 bases, with 16 bases between. CDR3 size: 14 residues. CDR3 coding DNA: TGTGCCAGCAGCGGGGGCCCGCAGGGAGCTGAAGCTTTCTTT. It codes for CASSGGPQGAEAFF.

This clone has at least ten counts. This chain connects TRBV19 to TRBJ2-3; TRBD1 matches at 10 bases. The CDR3 spans 15 residues. Germline values: CDR1 LNHDA, CDR2 SQIVND (reference sequence). The ends lost 7 bases at V and 6 bases at J; junction bases unmatched: 10. The CDR3 DNA sequence: TGTGCCAGTAAGACAGGGGGCTGGCGTGGCGATACGCAGTATTTT. Protein: CASKTGGWRGDTQYF.

The chain combines TRBV12-5 with TRBJ2-1; 11 positions agree with TRBD2. Trimming took 4 bases from V and 2 from J; bases not matched to a gene: 13. This CDR3 has 19 residues. Per germline, CDR1 LGHNT and CDR2 FRNRAP. DNA of the CDR3: TGTGCTAGTGGTTCGACGGGGACTAGCGGCCTTCCGGCCTACAATGAGCAGTTCTTC. Its translation is CASGSTGTSGLPAYNEQFF.

This sequence joins TRBV10-1 and TRBJ2-7, with 10 bases aligning to TRBD1. This CDR3 has 14 residues. With V trimmed by 2 bases and J by 5 bases, 3 bases remained unmatched. The germline gives CDR1 WNHNN, CDR2 SYGVQD (reference sequence). CDR3 bases: TGCGCCAGCAGTGAGGGGACAGGGGAGAACGAGCAGTACTTC. Its translation is CASSEGTGENEQYF.

This clone was picked up a small number of times. The chain joins TRBV18 to TRBJ1-4, with D possibly matching TRBD1 (5 bases). This CDR3 contains 13 residues. Germline lookup yields CDR1 KGHSH and CDR2 LQKENI. Trimming shortened V by 6 bases and J by 5 bases, and 10 bases separated the two germline ends. The CDR3 coding sequence is TGTGCCAGCTCGGACACTTTAAATGAAAAACTGTTTTTT. This codes for CASSDTLNEKLFF.

CDR3 sequence (DNA): TGTGCCAGCAGCTTAGACCAGGGGGCGGTTGAAAAACTGTTTTTT. Encoded protein: CASSLDQGAVEKLFF. V is TRBV11-3 and J is TRBJ1-4; TRBD1 matches at 8 bases. The CDR3 loop spans 15 amino acids. CDR1 and CDR2 from the germline V gene are SGHNT and YENEEA. The V and J ends lost 0 bases and 7 bases, in that order; junction bases with no gene match: 4.

Only a few counts were recorded for this clone. The chain recombines TRBV18 with TRBJ2-7, with a possible D match to TRBD1 (6 bases). Germline V gives CDR1 KGHSH, CDR2 LQKENI. Trimming removed 2 bases at V and 5 bases at J, with 13 bases between. The CDR3 runs 14 residues. This chain's CDR3 is CASSPATGIHEQYF. The CDR3 DNA is TGTGCCAGCTCACCAGCGACAGGAATCCACGAGCAGTACTTC. Using reference TRBV18 and TRBJ2-7 for the parts outside the CDR3, the full variable domain is NAGVMQNPRHLVRRRGQEARLRCSPMKGHSHVYWYRQLPEEGLKFMVYLQKENIIDESGMPKERFSAEFPKEGPSILRIQQVVRGDSAAYFCASSPATGIHEQYFGPGTRLTVT.

This chain links TRBV5-1 with TRBJ1-1; no firm D call. Per germline, CDR1 SGHRS and CDR2 YFSETQ. Deletions cut 0 bases from V and 11 bases from J, with 14 bases between. The CDR3 length is 13 residues. CDR3 coding DNA: TGCGCCAGCAGCTTGGCCGGGAGTTCAAGGGCTTTCTTT. It specifies CASSLAGSSRAFF.

This clone was recorded a few times. This chain uses TRBV10-1 with TRBJ2-7; possible D gene TRBD1, 6 bases. V lost 3 bases and J lost 5, with 26 bases in between. The germline CDR1 and CDR2 sequences are WNHNN and SYGVQD (reference sequence). This CDR3 region has 18 residues. DNA for the CDR3: TGCGCCAGCAGTGAAGGTCTGGAACAGGGAATGTGGAAGAACGAGCAGTACTTC. Its protein is CASSEGLEQGMWKNEQYF.

This rearrangement joins TRBV5-6 to TRBJ1-2; TRBD1 matches 8 bases. CDR1 SGHDT and CDR2 YYEEEE come from the germline V gene. Unmatched junction bases numbered 8, after V lost 0 bases and J lost 4 bases. This CDR3 region has 16 residues. The CDR3 region is CASSLEGGQGRYGYTF. The CDR3 DNA reads as TGTGCCAGCAGCTTGGAAGGTGGACAGGGACGCTATGGCTACACCTTC.

The rearrangement joins TRBV7-2 to TRBJ1-2; 9 bases fit TRBD1. The CDR3 is made up of 17 amino acids. Unmatched junction bases numbered 10, after V lost 5 bases and J lost 0 bases. CDR1 and CDR2 (germline): SGHTA, FQGNSA. In DNA, the CDR3 is TGTGCCAGCAGCCAAAGGACAGGGGCTCAAGCTAACTATGGCTACACCTTC. As protein: CASSQRTGAQANYGYTF.

This clone was detected only a few times. The chain employs TRBV19 and TRBJ1-5; the match to TRBD1 covers 7 bases. J lost 7 bases, V lost 6 bases, and 9 bases had no gene match. Germline V gene data show CDR1 as LNHDA and CDR2 as SQIVND (reference sequence). CDR3 size: 14 residues. CDR3: CASRDLTGEQPQHF. In DNA, the CDR3 is TGTGCCAGTAGGGATCTCACAGGGGAACAGCCCCAGCATTTT.

The chain has TRBV25-1 and TRBJ1-5; D is undetermined. This CDR3 contains 14 residues. Germline CDR1 MGHDK, CDR2 SYGVNS. V was clipped by 6 bases and J by 6 bases, with 15 bases between them. The CDR3 DNA follows: TGTGCCAGCAGCTCACCAGGCGCAAGTCAGCCCCAGCATTTT. This sequence encodes CASSSPGASQPQHF.

The V gene is TRBV3-1 (or the pseudogene TRBV3-2), the J gene TRBJ2-7; 9 nucleotides match TRBD1. The CDR3 runs to 16 residues. Looked up from germline, CDR1 is LGHDT and CDR2 is YNNKEL (reference sequence). Losses at the gene ends were 1 base for V and 4 bases for J; bases not matched to a gene: 8. This CDR3 reads CASSQAAGTGLYEQYF. The CDR3 DNA reads as TGTGCCAGCAGCCAAGCCGCCGGGACAGGGTTGTACGAGCAGTACTTC.

The chain uses TRBV7-9 and TRBJ1-2; 7 nucleotides match TRBD1. J gave up 2 bases and V 5 bases, and 8 bases lay outside the gene matches. The CDR3 extends over 15 amino acids. Germline V lookup: CDR1 SEHNR, CDR2 FQNEAQ (reference sequence). The CDR3 DNA is TGTGCCAGCAGCCCTGCTGCGGGACAGAACTATGGCTACACCTTC. This encodes CASSPAAGQNYGYTF.

This chain links TRBV19 with TRBJ2-7; TRBD1 matches at 8 bases. The CDR3 consists of 14 residues. V lost 5 bases and J lost 3; bases outside the gene matches: 6. Germline V gene lookup returns CDR1 LNHDA and CDR2 SQIVND (reference sequence). CDR3 nucleotides: TGTGCCAGTAGTTCCGGGACAGGAGTCTACGAGCAGTACTTC. It codes for CASSSGTGVYEQYF.

This clone was seen a single time. The J gene is TRBJ2-6, the V gene TRBV27, with 10 bases that match TRBD1. The CDR3 sequence is 18 residues long. V trimming: 5 bases; J trimming: 2 bases; junction bases outside the gene matches: 9. The germline CDR1 and CDR2 sequences are MNHEY and SMNVEV (reference sequence). CDR3 loop: CASSNPTGGAAGANVLTF. CDR3 DNA sequence: TGTGCCAGCAGTAACCCGACAGGGGGCGCAGCTGGGGCCAACGTCCTGACTTTC.

The CDR3 bases are TGCGCCAGCAGCTTGGGACAGGGGGCTCCTAACTATGGCTACACCTTC. This translates into CASSLGQGAPNYGYTF. The chain links TRBV5-1 to TRBJ1-2, with 10 bases aligning to TRBD1. Trimming at V came to 0 bases and at J to 0 bases, leaving 2 bases not matched to a gene. The CDR3 has 16 amino acids. The germline CDR1 and CDR2 sequences are SGHRS and YFSETQ.